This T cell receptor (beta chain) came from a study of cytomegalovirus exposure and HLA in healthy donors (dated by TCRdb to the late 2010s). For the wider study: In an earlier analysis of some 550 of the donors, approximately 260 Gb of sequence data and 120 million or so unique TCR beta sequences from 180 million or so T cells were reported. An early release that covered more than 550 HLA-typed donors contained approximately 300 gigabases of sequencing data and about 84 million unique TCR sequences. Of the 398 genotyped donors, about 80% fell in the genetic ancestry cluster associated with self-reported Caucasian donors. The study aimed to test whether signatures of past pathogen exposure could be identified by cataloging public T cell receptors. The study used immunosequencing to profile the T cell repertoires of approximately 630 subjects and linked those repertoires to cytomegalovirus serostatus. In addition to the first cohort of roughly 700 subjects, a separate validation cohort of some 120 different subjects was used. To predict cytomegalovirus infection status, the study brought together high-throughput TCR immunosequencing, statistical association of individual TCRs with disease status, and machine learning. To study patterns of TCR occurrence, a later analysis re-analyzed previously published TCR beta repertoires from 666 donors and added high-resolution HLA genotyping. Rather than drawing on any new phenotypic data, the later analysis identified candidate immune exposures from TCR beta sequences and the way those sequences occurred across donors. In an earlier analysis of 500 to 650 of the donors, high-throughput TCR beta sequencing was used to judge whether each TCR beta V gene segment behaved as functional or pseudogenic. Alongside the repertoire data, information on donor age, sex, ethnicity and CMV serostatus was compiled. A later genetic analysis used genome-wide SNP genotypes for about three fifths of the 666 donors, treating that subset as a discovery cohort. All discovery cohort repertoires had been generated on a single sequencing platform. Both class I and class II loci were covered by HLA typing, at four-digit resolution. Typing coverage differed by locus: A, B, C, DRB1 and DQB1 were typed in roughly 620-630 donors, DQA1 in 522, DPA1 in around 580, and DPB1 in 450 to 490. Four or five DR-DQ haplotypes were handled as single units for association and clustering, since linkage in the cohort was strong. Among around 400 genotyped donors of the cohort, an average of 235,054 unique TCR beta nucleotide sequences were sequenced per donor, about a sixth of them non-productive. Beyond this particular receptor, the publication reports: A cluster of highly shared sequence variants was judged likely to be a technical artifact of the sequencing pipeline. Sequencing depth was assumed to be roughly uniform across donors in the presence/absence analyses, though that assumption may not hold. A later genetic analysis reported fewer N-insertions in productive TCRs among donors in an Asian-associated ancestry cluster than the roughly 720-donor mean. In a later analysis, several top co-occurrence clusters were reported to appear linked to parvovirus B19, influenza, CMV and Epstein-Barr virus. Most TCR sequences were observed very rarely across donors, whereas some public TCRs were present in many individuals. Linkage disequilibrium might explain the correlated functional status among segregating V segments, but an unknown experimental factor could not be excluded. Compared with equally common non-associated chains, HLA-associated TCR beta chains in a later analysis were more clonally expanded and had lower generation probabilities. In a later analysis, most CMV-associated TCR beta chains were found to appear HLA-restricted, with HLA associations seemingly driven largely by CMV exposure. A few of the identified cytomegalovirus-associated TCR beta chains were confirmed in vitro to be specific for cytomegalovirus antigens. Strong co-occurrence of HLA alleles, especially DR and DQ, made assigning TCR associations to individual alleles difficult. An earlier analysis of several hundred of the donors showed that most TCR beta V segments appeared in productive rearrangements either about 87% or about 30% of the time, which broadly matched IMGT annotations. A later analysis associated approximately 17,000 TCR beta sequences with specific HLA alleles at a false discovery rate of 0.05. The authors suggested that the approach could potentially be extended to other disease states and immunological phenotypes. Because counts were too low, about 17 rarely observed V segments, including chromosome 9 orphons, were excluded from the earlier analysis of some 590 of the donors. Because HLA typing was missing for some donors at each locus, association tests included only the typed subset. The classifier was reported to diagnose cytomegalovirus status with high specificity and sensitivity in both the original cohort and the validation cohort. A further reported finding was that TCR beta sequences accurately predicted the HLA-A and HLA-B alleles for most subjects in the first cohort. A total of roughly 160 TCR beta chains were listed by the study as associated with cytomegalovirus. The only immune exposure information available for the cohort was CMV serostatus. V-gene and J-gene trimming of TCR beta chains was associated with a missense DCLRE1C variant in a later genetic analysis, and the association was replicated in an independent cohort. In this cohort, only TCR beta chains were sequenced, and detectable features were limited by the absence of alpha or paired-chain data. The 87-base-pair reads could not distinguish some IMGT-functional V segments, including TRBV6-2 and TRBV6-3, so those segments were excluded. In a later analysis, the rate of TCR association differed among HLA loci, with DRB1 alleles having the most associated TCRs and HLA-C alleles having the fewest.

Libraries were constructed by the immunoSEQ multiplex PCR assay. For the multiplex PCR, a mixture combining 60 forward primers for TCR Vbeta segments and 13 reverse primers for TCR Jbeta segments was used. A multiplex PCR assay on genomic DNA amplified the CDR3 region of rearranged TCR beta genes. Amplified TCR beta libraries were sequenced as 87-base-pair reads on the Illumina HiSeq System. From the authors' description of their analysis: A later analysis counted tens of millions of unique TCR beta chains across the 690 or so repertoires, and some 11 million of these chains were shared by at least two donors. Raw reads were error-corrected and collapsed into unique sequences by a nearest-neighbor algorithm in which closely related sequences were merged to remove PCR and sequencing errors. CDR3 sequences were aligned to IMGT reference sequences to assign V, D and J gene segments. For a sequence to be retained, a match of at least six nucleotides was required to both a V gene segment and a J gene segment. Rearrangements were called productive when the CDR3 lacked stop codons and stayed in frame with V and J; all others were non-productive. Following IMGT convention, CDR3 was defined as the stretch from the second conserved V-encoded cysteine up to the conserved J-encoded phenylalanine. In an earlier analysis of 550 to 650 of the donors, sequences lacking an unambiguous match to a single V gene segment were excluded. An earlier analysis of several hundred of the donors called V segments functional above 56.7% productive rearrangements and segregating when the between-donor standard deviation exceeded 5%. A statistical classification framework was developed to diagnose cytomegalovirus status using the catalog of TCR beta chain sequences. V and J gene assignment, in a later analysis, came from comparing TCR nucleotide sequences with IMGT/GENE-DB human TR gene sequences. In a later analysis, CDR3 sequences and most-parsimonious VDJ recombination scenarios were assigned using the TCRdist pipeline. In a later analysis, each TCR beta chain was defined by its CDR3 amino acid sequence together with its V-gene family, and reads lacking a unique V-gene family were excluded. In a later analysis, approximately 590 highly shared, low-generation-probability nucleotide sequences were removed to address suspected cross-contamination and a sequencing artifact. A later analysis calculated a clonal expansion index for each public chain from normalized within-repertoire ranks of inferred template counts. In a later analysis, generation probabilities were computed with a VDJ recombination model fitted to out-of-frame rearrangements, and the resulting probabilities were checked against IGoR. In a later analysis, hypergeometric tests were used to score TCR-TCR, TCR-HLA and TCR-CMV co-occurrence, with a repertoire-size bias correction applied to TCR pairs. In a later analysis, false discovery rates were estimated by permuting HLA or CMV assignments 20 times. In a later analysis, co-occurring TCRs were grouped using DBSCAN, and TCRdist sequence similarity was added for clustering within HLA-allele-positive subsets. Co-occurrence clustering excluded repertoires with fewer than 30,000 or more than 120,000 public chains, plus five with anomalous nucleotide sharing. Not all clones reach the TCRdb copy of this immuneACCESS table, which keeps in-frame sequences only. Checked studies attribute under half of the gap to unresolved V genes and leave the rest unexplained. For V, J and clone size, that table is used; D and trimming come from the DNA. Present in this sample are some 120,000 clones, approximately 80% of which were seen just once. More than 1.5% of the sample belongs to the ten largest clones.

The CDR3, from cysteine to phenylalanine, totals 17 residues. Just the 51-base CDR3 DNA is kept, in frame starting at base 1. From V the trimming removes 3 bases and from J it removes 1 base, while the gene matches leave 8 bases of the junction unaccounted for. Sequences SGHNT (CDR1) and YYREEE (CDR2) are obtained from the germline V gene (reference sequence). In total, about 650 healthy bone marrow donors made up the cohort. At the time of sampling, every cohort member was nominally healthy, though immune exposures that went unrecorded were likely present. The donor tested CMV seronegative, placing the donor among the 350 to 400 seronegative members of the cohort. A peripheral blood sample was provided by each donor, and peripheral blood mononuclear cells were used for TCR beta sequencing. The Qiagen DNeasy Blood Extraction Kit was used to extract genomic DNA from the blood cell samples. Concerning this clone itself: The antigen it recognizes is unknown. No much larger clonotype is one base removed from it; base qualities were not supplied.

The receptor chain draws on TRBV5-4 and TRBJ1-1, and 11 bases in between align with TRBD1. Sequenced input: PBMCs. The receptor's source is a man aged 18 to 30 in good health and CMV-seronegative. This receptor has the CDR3 CASSSGTGGSANTEAFF. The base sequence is TGTGCCAGCAGCTCTGGGACAGGGGGATCGGCGAACACTGAAGCTTTCTTT.